This T cell receptor (beta chain) was sequenced for a study of blood T cells in healthy people across ages. This CDR3 region has 14 residues. Looked up from germline, CDR1 is SEHNR and CDR2 is FQNEAQ (reference sequence). Trimming pared 5 bases from V and 5 bases from J, leaving 15 bases between. Primers used in a second PCR of roughly 6 to 11 cycles were a sample-barcoded 5' primer and a J-beta primer mix. Researchers report that a template-switch adaptor with 12 random nucleotides tagged each cDNA molecule. TCRdb re-derived calls from the 5' RACE reads in MiXCR, one entry per CDR3 protein. This sample carries 800,000 or so distinct CDR3 sequences, under 80% of them seen once, and the ten largest clones take about a quarter.

The sequencing input was blood. The rearrangement links TRBV7-9 to TRBJ2-5, with D possibly being TRBD2 (6 bases). The TCR was taken from a man aged 30-40 years in good health. The CDR3 reads CASSPFGGKETQYF. As DNA, the CDR3 is TGTGCCAGCAGCCCGTTTGGGGGGAAGGAGACCCAGTACTTC.